This T cell receptor (beta chain) appears in the sequencing data of a study of T cell responses to AZD1222 COVID-19 vaccine. Comment on this clone: Its antigen is unidentified.

With V trimmed by 4 bases and J by 8 bases, 10 bases remained unmatched. The CDR3 totals 15 residues. CDR1 and CDR2 from the germline V gene are SGHNT and YYREEE (reference sequence). General study results and limits: Nearly half of unique spike-specific TCRs reportedly avoided B.1.351 and B.1.1.7 mutated regions. Distributed over spike, vaccine-associated CD4 TCRs predominated at 160-218 and 743-854.

Only in-frame clones appear in the TCRdb table, and some are missing; sequencing was by immunoSEQ multiplex PCR. The sample shows roughly 160,000 clones, almost 90% of them seen only once. The V call is TRBV5-4, the J call TRBJ2-1, with 9 bases identical to TRBD2. This sequence originates from an adult in good health. The input for sequencing was peripheral blood, taken on day 0 of AZD1222 vaccination. Here the CDR3 DNA reads TGTGCCAGCAGCCCGCGTAGCGGGAGTGCTGATGAGCAGTTCTTC. It encodes CASSPRSGSADEQFF.